Each of the 24 T cell receptor beta chains below was sequenced from the same sample in a study of shared clonotypes between healthy human individuals. Sequenced by immunoSEQ multiplex PCR; TCRdb stores in-frame clones only, minus some. This table has around 2.5 million clones, roughly 93% appearing once. Sequencing was carried out using naive CD4+ T cells from PBMCs. The subset was: CD45RA+ positively selected. The receptors come from a man younger than 35 in good health. Some clones in this sample may be carry-over from other donors' samples.

Comments on this clone: Other DNA sequences in the same sample also yield this CDR3. The chain recombines TRBV28 with TRBJ2-2; TRBD1 matches 7 bases. Trimming removed 5 bases from V and 0 bases from J; junction bases left unmatched: 3. CDR3 length: 15 residues. Germline loops: CDR1 MDHEN, CDR2 SYDVKM. The CDR3 sequence: CASSQTGANTGELFF. CDR3 nucleotide sequence: TGTGCCAGCAGTCAAACAGGGGCGAACACCGGGGAGCTGTTTTTT.

The chain has TRBV5-4 and TRBJ2-7, with TRBD2 identical over 10 bases. With V trimmed by 4 bases and J by 3 bases, 7 bases remained unmatched. The CDR3 spans 15 residues. CDR1 is SGHNT, CDR2 YYREEE, per germline (reference sequence). The CDR3 nucleotides are TGTGCCAGCAGCACCGGGCGGACTAGCGGCTACGAGCAGTACTTC. Protein: CASSTGRTSGYEQYF.

The chain recombines TRBV11-2 with TRBJ2-7; 9 bases are shared with TRBD2. The junction had 5 bases not matched to a gene; V was cut back by 1 base and J by 4 bases. Germline V lookup: CDR1 SGHAT, CDR2 FQNNGV. This CDR3 is 15 amino acids long. The CDR3 region is CASSLVTSGGYEQYF. In nucleotides, the CDR3 is TGTGCCAGCAGCTTAGTGACTAGCGGAGGGTACGAGCAGTACTTC.

This chain uses TRBV4-1 with TRBJ2-1; D possibly corresponds to TRBD2 (5 bases). This CDR3 is 17 amino acids long. Trimming shortened V by 4 bases and J by 8 bases, and 24 bases separated the two germline ends. CDR1 is MGHRA and CDR2 is YSYEKL in the germline V gene. As DNA, the CDR3 is TGCGCCAGCAGCCCCTGGGCCCTGGCAGTAGAGGGCCATGAGCAGTTCTTC. It encodes CASSPWALAVEGHEQFF.

Concerning this clone: Additional DNA sequences in this sample encode the identical CDR3. The rearrangement uses TRBV9 and TRBJ2-7; maybe TRBD2 (6 bases). V was pared by 0 bases and J by 2 bases, with 6 bases between. The CDR3 contains 13 residues. Germline-derived CDR1 and CDR2 are SGDLS and YYNGEE. The DNA for the CDR3 is TGTGCCAGCAGCGTAGCGGGAGCCTACGAGCAGTACTTC. Protein: CASSVAGAYEQYF.

The V gene is TRBV5-1, the J gene TRBJ2-5; 8 bases match TRBD1. The CDR3 covers 15 residues. Trimming at V came to 4 bases and at J to 1 base, leaving 6 bases not matched to a gene. The germline gives CDR1 SGHRS, CDR2 YFSETQ. The CDR3 DNA is TGCGCCAGCAGCAGACGGACAGGGCCCCAAGAGACCCAGTACTTC. This encodes CASSRRTGPQETQYF.

This clone was observed once. The V and J genes are TRBV5-1 and TRBJ2-3, with D tentatively TRBD2 (5 bases). Germline-derived CDR1 and CDR2 are SGHRS and YFSETQ. This CDR3 region has 15 residues. Trimming pared 7 bases from V and 2 bases from J, leaving 17 bases between. The chain's CDR3 is CASYSIAGSTDTQYF. The DNA for the CDR3 is TGCGCCAGCTACTCGATTGCGGGCTCCACAGATACGCAGTATTTT.

The chain links TRBV5-1 to TRBJ2-2; D perhaps matches TRBD2 (5 bases). There are 14 residues in the CDR3. Germline V gene data show CDR1 as SGHRS and CDR2 as YFSETQ. Trimming shortened V by 4 bases and J by 8 bases, and 15 bases separated the two germline ends. This chain's CDR3 is CASSPTQLAGELFF. The CDR3 DNA follows: TGCGCCAGCAGCCCAACCCAGCTAGCAGGGGAGCTGTTTTTT.

The V gene is TRBV7-9, the J gene TRBJ2-1, with 8 bases lining up with TRBD2. The CDR3 runs to 17 residues. With 4 bases clipped from V and 3 bases from J, the junction kept 11 bases outside the gene matches. The germline CDR1 and CDR2 sequences are SEHNR and FQNEAQ (reference sequence). In DNA form, the CDR3 reads TGTGCCAGCAGCTCCCCATGGCGGGAGGTTTTCTACAATGAGCAGTTCTTC. It is translated as CASSSPWREVFYNEQFF.

This clone was seen a single time. This chain connects TRBV27 to TRBJ1-2, with D hard to call. The CDR3 has 14 residues. V gave up 3 bases and J gave up 8 bases, with 16 bases separating them. Germline lookup yields CDR1 MNHEY and CDR2 SMNVEV (reference sequence). CDR3 nucleotides: TGTGCCAGCAGTTTTTGGGGAGCCGGTGGAGGCTACACCTTC. Translating gives CASSFWGAGGGYTF.

The chain couples TRBV11-2 to TRBJ1-1; D is undetermined. V shed 4 bases and J shed 4 bases, with 16 bases lying between them. This CDR3 is 15 amino acids long. Looked up from germline, CDR1 is SGHAT and CDR2 is FQNNGV. The chain's CDR3 is CASSSPVGWGTEAFF. The CDR3 region has the DNA TGTGCCAGCAGCTCCCCGGTGGGGTGGGGCACTGAAGCTTTCTTT.

A single count supports this clone. CDR3 sequence: CASSSSSGSYNEQFF. The CDR3, as DNA: TGTGCCAGCAGCTCGTCTAGCGGCTCCTACAATGAGCAGTTCTTC. The rearrangement uses TRBV9 and TRBJ2-1; 7 bases line up with TRBD2. CDR1 is SGDLS, CDR2 YYNGEE, per germline. After removal of 4 bases from V and 0 bases from J, the junction contained 4 bases not matched to a gene. The CDR3 has 15 amino acids.

The chain recombines TRBV30 with TRBJ2-1; 8 positions agree with TRBD2. The germline V gene has CDR1 GTSNPN and CDR2 SVGIG (reference sequence). V lost 1 base to trimming and J lost 2 bases; unmatched junction nucleotides: 13. The CDR3 length is 18 residues. The CDR3 is CAWSGIAGRRGPYNEQFF. DNA of the CDR3: TGTGCCTGGAGTGGGATAGCGGGGAGAAGAGGGCCCTACAATGAGCAGTTCTTC.

The V call is TRBV4-1, the J call TRBJ1-6; D not resolved. The CDR3 has 13 residues. V lost 2 bases to trimming and J lost 13 bases, with 12 bases between them. Germline V gives CDR1 MGHRA, CDR2 YSYEKL. DNA for the CDR3: TGCGCCAGCAGCCAACGTGAGGTTTACCCCCTCCACTTT. Amino acid sequence: CASSQREVYPLHF.

V is TRBV7-2 and J is TRBJ2-1; no definite D call. The CDR3 runs to 13 residues. Germline V gives CDR1 SGHTA, CDR2 FQGNSA. Trimming took 0 bases from V and 4 from J, leaving 4 bases between them. The CDR3 sequence: CASSLALYNEQFF. The DNA of the CDR3 is TGTGCCAGCAGCTTAGCCCTTTACAATGAGCAGTTCTTC.

This clone turned up a few times. Other DNA sequences in this specimen translate into the identical CDR3. In DNA, the CDR3 is TGTGCCAGTAGTAGGGACAGCTCCTACGAGCAGTACTTC. Protein product: CASSRDSSYEQYF. The chain links TRBV19 to TRBJ2-7; 7 bases fit TRBD1. Germline CDR1 LNHDA, CDR2 SQIVND (reference sequence). The CDR3 is made up of 13 amino acids. V was clipped by 4 bases and J by 0 bases; unmatched bases: 0.

The chain links TRBV11-2 to TRBJ2-1; D tentatively fits TRBD1 or TRBD2 (6 bases each). The V gene's germline CDR1 is SGHAT and CDR2 FQNNGV. V was trimmed by 1 base and J by 3 bases, leaving 13 bases between them. The length of the CDR3 is 16 residues. The CDR3 loop is CASSLGRGRLYNEQFF. The CDR3, as DNA: TGTGCCAGCAGCTTAGGCCGGGGGCGTCTCTACAATGAGCAGTTCTTC.

Concerning this clone: The sample has other DNA sequences that encode this CDR3 too. In nucleotides, the CDR3 is TGTGCCACCAGCAGGGGACTAGCGGGAGTCACAGATACGCAGTATTTT. This encodes CATSRGLAGVTDTQYF. The chain is built from TRBV15 and TRBJ2-3, with 14 bases aligning to TRBD2. The length of the CDR3 is 16 residues. The ends lost 3 bases at V and 2 bases at J; junction bases unmatched: 1. Germline V gene lookup returns CDR1 LNHNV and CDR2 YYDKDF (reference sequence).

The rearrangement uses TRBV28 and TRBJ2-2; perhaps D is TRBD1 or TRBD2 (7 bases each). Germline V gene lookup returns CDR1 MDHEN and CDR2 SYDVKM. V gave up 3 bases and J gave up 4 bases, with 18 bases separating them. This CDR3 spans 17 amino acids. The CDR3 DNA reads as TGTGCCAGCAGTTTTTGGGGAGGGGGCCAAGGCACCGGGGAGCTGTTTTTT. This codes for CASSFWGGGQGTGELFF. The full variable domain, its missing parts supplied by reference TRBV28 and TRBJ2-2, is DVKVTQSSRYLVKRTGEKVFLECVQDMDHENMFWYRQDPGLGLRLIYFSYDVKMKEKGDIPEGYSVSREKKERFSLILESASTNQTSMYLCASSFWGGGQGTGELFFGEGSRLTVL.

V and J are TRBV28 and TRBJ2-3; 14 positions match TRBD2. With V trimmed by 4 bases and J by 4 bases, 10 bases remained unmatched. The CDR3 spans 18 residues. CDR1 MDHEN and CDR2 SYDVKM come from the germline V gene. CDR3 amino acids: CASSSRPGTSGSADTQYF. The CDR3 coding sequence is TGTGCCAGCAGTTCTCGTCCCGGGACTAGCGGGAGTGCAGATACGCAGTATTTT.

V and J are TRBV28 and TRBJ2-1, with D unclear. This CDR3 is 13 amino acids long. The germline V gene encodes CDR1 MDHEN and CDR2 SYDVKM. Trimming took 3 bases from V and 6 from J, leaving 9 bases between them. In nucleotides, the CDR3 is TGTGCCAGCAGTTTCCCCGACTTCAATGAGCAGTTCTTC. Translation gives CASSFPDFNEQFF.

This clone came up once. This sequence joins TRBV27 and TRBJ1-2; D not resolved. The CDR3 extends over 13 amino acids. Germline V gene sequence: CDR1 MNHEY, CDR2 SMNVEV (reference sequence). The ends were cut back, 2 bases at V and 1 base at J, with 5 bases in the middle. The CDR3 is CASSLQINYGYTF. Written as DNA, the CDR3 is TGTGCCAGCAGTTTACAGATTAACTATGGCTACACCTTC.

The chain links TRBV28 to TRBJ2-3; D unclear. V lost 5 bases and J 6 bases, leaving 21 bases between the germline ends. The CDR3 sequence is 16 residues long. Germline V gene lookup returns CDR1 MDHEN and CDR2 SYDVKM. CDR3 nucleotides: TGTGCCAGCAGTACCCCGGACGCCCTCGGGTGGGATACGCAGTATTTT. Protein sequence: CASSTPDALGWDTQYF.

The table lists this clone with a count of one. This chain connects TRBV18 to TRBJ2-1; D call uncertain. The CDR3 spans 15 residues. Looked up from germline, CDR1 is KGHSH and CDR2 is LQKENI. V was trimmed by 1 base and J by 9 bases, leaving 16 bases between them. CDR3 in DNA: TGTGCCAGCTCACCACTGGGAACCCCGATGGGTGAGCAGTTCTTC. This sequence encodes CASSPLGTPMGEQFF. The whole variable domain, remainder taken from reference TRBV18 and TRBJ2-1, is NAGVMQNPRHLVRRRGQEARLRCSPMKGHSHVYWYRQLPEEGLKFMVYLQKENIIDESGMPKERFSAEFPKEGPSILRIQQVVRGDSAAYFCASSPLGTPMGEQFFGPGTRLTVL.